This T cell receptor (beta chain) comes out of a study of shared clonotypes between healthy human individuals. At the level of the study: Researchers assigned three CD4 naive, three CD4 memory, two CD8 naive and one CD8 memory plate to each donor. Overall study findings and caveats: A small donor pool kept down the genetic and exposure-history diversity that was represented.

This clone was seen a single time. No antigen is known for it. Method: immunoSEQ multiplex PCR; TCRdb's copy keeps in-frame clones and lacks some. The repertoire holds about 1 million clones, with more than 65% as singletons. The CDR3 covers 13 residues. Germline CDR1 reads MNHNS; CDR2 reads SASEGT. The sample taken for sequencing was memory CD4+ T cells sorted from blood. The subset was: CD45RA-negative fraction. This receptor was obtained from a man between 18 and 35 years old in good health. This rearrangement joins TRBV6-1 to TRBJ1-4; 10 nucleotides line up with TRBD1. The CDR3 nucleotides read TGTGCGTTAGCGGGACAGGGGAATGAAAAACTGTTTTTT. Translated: CALAGQGNEKLFF.